The source of this T cell receptor (beta chain) is a study of shared clonotypes between healthy human individuals. Some clones are missing from TCRdb's copy, which holds only in-frame ones; the method was immunoSEQ multiplex PCR. The top ten clones hold roughly 0.36% of a sample with about 2.4 million clones, more than 85% of them seen once. The trim removed 3 bases at V and 5 bases at J, leaving 2 bases unmatched. The CDR3 spans 14 residues. Germline V gene sequence: CDR1 SGHNT, CDR2 YENEEA. The sample consisted of naive CD4+ T cells from PBMCs. Subset in this sample: CD45RA+ positively selected. The rearrangement joins TRBV11-3 to TRBJ2-5, with 11 nucleotides matching TRBD1. This TCR derives from a man between 18 and 29 years old in good health. Some clones in this sample may be carry-over from other donors' samples. CDR3 coding DNA: TGTGCCAGCAGCTTGGACAGGGGGCCGGAGACCCAGTACTTC. Translating it yields CASSLDRGPETQYF.